The T cell receptor (beta chain) under discussion was sequenced for a study of shared clonotypes between healthy human individuals. Clones were read by immunoSEQ multiplex PCR, and TCRdb kept only the in-frame ones, dropping some. The sample has 1 million to 1.3 million clones; more than 75% are singletons. V gave up 4 bases and J gave up 7 bases; unmatched junction bases: 11. The CDR3 runs 16 residues. Germline CDR1 reads LGHNA; CDR2 reads YSLEER. V and J are TRBV4-3 and TRBJ2-1; 9 bases line up with TRBD2. The sequence came from a man between 18 and 35 years old in good health. Some clones in this sample may be carry-over from other donors' samples. The sequenced material came from memory CD4+ T cells from PBMCs. Subset indicated: CD45RA-negative fraction. In nucleotides, the CDR3 is TGCGCCAGCAGCCGAGGAAGGGCGGGAGGGTTGAATGAGCAGTTCTTC. Translated: CASSRGRAGGLNEQFF.